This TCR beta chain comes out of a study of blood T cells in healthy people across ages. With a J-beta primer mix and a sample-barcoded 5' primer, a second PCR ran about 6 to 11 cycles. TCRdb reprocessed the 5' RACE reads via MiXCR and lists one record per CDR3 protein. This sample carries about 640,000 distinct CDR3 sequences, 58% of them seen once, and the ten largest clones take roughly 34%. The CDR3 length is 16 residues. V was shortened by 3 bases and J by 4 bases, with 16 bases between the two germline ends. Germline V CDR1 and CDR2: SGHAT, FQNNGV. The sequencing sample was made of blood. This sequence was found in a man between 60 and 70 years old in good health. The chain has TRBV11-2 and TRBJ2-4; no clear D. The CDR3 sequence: CASSFGPPDGKNIQYF. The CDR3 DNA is TGTGCCAGCAGCTTTGGTCCACCCGACGGAAAAAACATTCAGTACTTC. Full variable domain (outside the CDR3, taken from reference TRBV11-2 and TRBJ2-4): EAGVAQSPRYKIIEKRQSVAFWCNPISGHATLYWYQQILGQGPKLLIQFQNNGVVDDSQLPKDRFSAERLKGVDSTLKIQPAKLEDSAVYLCASSFGPPDGKNIQYFGAGTRLSVL.